These 2 T cell receptor beta chains originate from one sample sequenced in a study of blood T cell repertoires in COVID-19 (dated by TCRdb to 2018 to 2020). The library was generated by the immunoSEQ multiplex PCR assay. In TCRdb, the immuneACCESS table is reduced to in-frame sequences with V and J assigned. These tables do not hold every clone; where another copy was compared, an unresolved V gene accounts for under half, and the others remain unexplained. This sample holds fewer than 350,000 clones; around 93% were observed only once. The ten largest account for 2.8% of the sample. Sequenced input: PBMCs or T cells enriched from blood (not recorded which). The source of these receptors is a man between 40 and 49 years old who had been exposed to COVID-19.

The chain uses TRBV4-2 and TRBJ2-6, with D possibly being TRBD1 (6 bases). Trimming pared 5 bases from V and 7 bases from J, leaving 21 bases between. CDR1 is LGHNA and CDR2 is YNFKEQ in the germline V gene. This CDR3 spans 17 amino acids. CDR3 amino acids: CASSDSIGTRSANVLTF. In DNA, the CDR3 is TGTGCCAGCAGCGACTCTATAGGGACAAGGAGCGCCAACGTCCTGACTTTC.

The chain links TRBV4-2 to TRBJ1-2; D gene unclear. Between the trimmed V and J ends, which lost 0 bases and 3 bases, there was a span of 8 bases. CDR3 length: 14 amino acids. Germline V gene sequence: CDR1 LGHNA, CDR2 YNFKEQ. CDR3: CASSQDGGYYGYTF. In nucleotides, the CDR3 is TGTGCCAGCAGCCAAGATGGCGGATACTATGGCTACACCTTC.